This passage covers 27 T cell receptor beta chains from one sample sequenced in a study of blood T cell repertoires in COVID-19. Clones were sequenced by immunoSEQ multiplex PCR, and TCRdb holds only the in-frame ones, with some missing. The repertoire consists of more than 120,000 clones, with about 80% occurring once and the leading ten covering around 3.9%. The specimen sequenced was PBMCs or T cells enriched from blood (not recorded which). These receptors all come from a man between 50 and 59 years old in a cohort exposed to, infected with or recovered from COVID-19 (not recorded which).

The V call is TRBV25-1, the J call TRBJ1-2; a possible D gene is TRBD1 (6 bases). This CDR3 region has 15 residues. Germline-derived CDR1 and CDR2 are MGHDK and SYGVNS. Trimming took 1 base from V and 3 from J, leaving 12 bases between them. The CDR3 DNA is TGTGCCAGCAGTGAATTCCAGGGGCAAGACTATGGCTACACCTTC. It translates to CASSEFQGQDYGYTF.

The chain joins TRBV25-1 to TRBJ2-2, with TRBD2 identical over 7 bases. The CDR3 covers 16 residues. The V segment lost 6 bases and the J segment 0 bases; nucleotides outside the gene matches: 7. The V gene's germline CDR1 is MGHDK and CDR2 SYGVNS. CDR3 nucleotide sequence: TGTGCCAGCAGCCCGCAGACTAGCTCGAACACCGGGGAGCTGTTTTTT. Protein: CASSPQTSSNTGELFF.

The chain couples TRBV4-3 to TRBJ2-3; D not certain. Trimming shortened V by 4 bases and J by 2 bases, and 7 bases separated the two germline ends. Germline V gives CDR1 LGHNA, CDR2 YSLEER. The length of the CDR3 is 13 residues. The CDR3 here is CASSLENTDTQYF. As DNA, the CDR3 is TGCGCCAGCAGCCTGGAGAACACAGATACGCAGTATTTT.

This chain joins TRBV9 and TRBJ2-3; 7 bases agree with TRBD2. Germline loops: CDR1 SGDLS, CDR2 YYNGEE. Losses at the gene ends were 2 bases for V and 3 bases for J; bases not matched to a gene: 9. The length of the CDR3 is 16 residues. The CDR3 loop reads CASSVGLPGVTDTQYF. The CDR3 coding sequence is TGTGCCAGCAGCGTGGGACTACCTGGTGTGACAGATACGCAGTATTTT.

This chain connects TRBV13 to TRBJ2-3, with TRBD2 matching 10 bases. Losses at the gene ends were 4 bases for V and 6 bases for J; bases not matched to a gene: 4. CDR3 length: 14 residues. Germline V gives CDR1 PRHDT, CDR2 FYEKMQ (reference sequence). CDR3 sequence reads: CASSSLAGVDTQYF. In DNA form, the CDR3 reads TGTGCCAGCAGCTCCCTAGCGGGGGTTGATACGCAGTATTTT.

V is TRBV7-8 and J is TRBJ1-1; the match to TRBD1 covers 9 bases. V was clipped by 8 bases and J by 6 bases; unmatched bases: 16. The germline V gene has CDR1 SGHVS and CDR2 FQNEAQ. This CDR3 contains 16 residues. The CDR3 DNA follows: TGTGCCAGCTTGCTACAGGGGGCGTGGGAGTGGTCTGAAGCTTTCTTT. This gives the protein CASLLQGAWEWSEAFF.

This clone has only one observation. The chain recombines TRBV6-5 with TRBJ1-2; 8 nucleotides match TRBD1. The CDR3 runs to 15 residues. Trimming at V came to 5 bases and at J to 3 bases, leaving 8 bases not matched to a gene. Germline loops: CDR1 MNHEY, CDR2 SVGAGI. The DNA of the CDR3 is TGTGCCAGCAGTCCCACAGGGGGGACCTACTATGGCTACACCTTC. This sequence encodes CASSPTGGTYYGYTF.

The rearrangement links TRBV15 to TRBJ1-2; a possible D gene is TRBD1 (6 bases). The CDR3 runs 17 residues. The germline V gene has CDR1 LNHNV and CDR2 YYDKDF (reference sequence). V was pared by 0 bases and J by 4 bases, with 18 bases between. The CDR3 is CATSRDSIGGQIYGYTF. Written as DNA, the CDR3 is TGTGCCACCAGCAGAGATTCCATAGGAGGACAGATCTATGGCTACACCTTC.

V and J are TRBV7-2 and TRBJ1-1; TRBD1 aligns across 9 bases. The V gene's germline CDR1 is SGHTA and CDR2 FQGNSA. Germline trimming cut 6 bases from V and 1 base from J; bases unmatched to any gene: 6. The CDR3 spans 15 residues. CDR3: CASRPPGQGNTEAFF. The CDR3 DNA sequence: TGTGCCAGCAGGCCTCCGGGACAGGGGAACACTGAAGCTTTCTTT.

The count of this clone is one. The chain employs TRBV30 and TRBJ2-3, with 8 bases matching TRBD1. Germline loops: CDR1 GTSNPN, CDR2 SVGIG (reference sequence). This CDR3 is built from 16 residues. With 3 bases clipped from V and 2 bases from J, the junction kept 10 bases outside the gene matches. The CDR3 protein is CAWSARTGPPTDTQYF. The CDR3 nucleotides are TGTGCCTGGAGCGCCCGGACAGGGCCGCCCACAGATACGCAGTATTTT.

The V and J genes are TRBV19 and TRBJ2-5; 11 positions agree with TRBD2. CDR1 LNHDA and CDR2 SQIVND come from the germline V gene (reference sequence). The length of the CDR3 is 15 residues. J lost 4 bases, V lost 7 bases, and 8 bases had no gene match. The DNA of the CDR3 is TGTGCCAGTACAAAAGGAGGACTAGCGGGAGAGACCCAGTACTTC. As protein: CASTKGGLAGETQYF.

This chain links TRBV5-1 with TRBJ2-3, with TRBD1 identical over 8 bases. This CDR3 comprises 15 residues. Trimming at V came to 4 bases and at J to 0 bases, leaving 4 bases not matched to a gene. Germline V gene lookup returns CDR1 SGHRS and CDR2 YFSETQ. CDR3 bases: TGCGCCAGCAGCCTTCAGGGGGCTAGCACAGATACGCAGTATTTT. It codes for CASSLQGASTDTQYF.

Only one count was recorded for this clone. This rearrangement joins TRBV28 to TRBJ2-7; 9 bases fit TRBD1. V gave up 2 bases and J gave up 2 bases; unmatched junction bases: 4. Germline assignment: CDR1 MDHEN and CDR2 SYDVKM. The CDR3 consists of 15 residues. In DNA, the CDR3 is TGTGCCAGCAGTTTAGGGGGACAGGGTGCCTACGAGCAGTACTTC. Protein: CASSLGGQGAYEQYF.

The chain links TRBV5-1 to TRBJ2-7; 8 bases are shared with TRBD2. The CDR3 runs 15 residues. Trimming removed 3 bases from V and 4 bases from J; junction bases left unmatched: 9. Per germline, CDR1 SGHRS and CDR2 YFSETQ. CDR3 in DNA: TGCGCCAGCAGCTCCGAAAGCGGGAGCTGGTACGAGCAGTACTTC. Translating it yields CASSSESGSWYEQYF.

V gene TRBV18 combines with J gene TRBJ1-5; D is unclear. V was trimmed by 10 bases and J by 3 bases, leaving 16 bases between them. Germline V gene lookup returns CDR1 KGHSH and CDR2 LQKENI. This CDR3 contains 14 residues. The CDR3 loop reads CATSTAGNNQPQHF. The CDR3 coding sequence is TGTGCCACCTCCACGGCGGGAAACAATCAGCCCCAGCATTTT.

This clone was seen at least ten times. The chain uses TRBV3-1 (or the pseudogene TRBV3-2) and TRBJ1-2, with D hard to call. The CDR3 extends over 11 amino acids. The V end lost 2 bases, the J end lost 4 bases, and 2 bases lay between the germline ends. The germline V gene has CDR1 LGHDT and CDR2 YNNKEL (reference sequence). Here the CDR3 reads CASSQLYGYTF. Written as DNA, the CDR3 is TGTGCCAGCAGCCAACTCTATGGCTACACCTTC.

J is TRBJ2-7 and V is TRBV3-1 (or the pseudogene TRBV3-2); perhaps TRBD1 as D (6 bases). CDR3 length equals 15 residues. V shed 5 bases and J shed 3 bases, with 17 bases lying between them. Germline values: CDR1 LGHDT, CDR2 YNNKEL (reference sequence). The CDR3, as DNA: TGTGCCAGCAGCAATACTCCAGGGGCTGACTACGAGCAGTACTTC. It codes for CASSNTPGADYEQYF.

The chain is built from TRBV6-2 or TRBV6-3 and TRBJ2-5; possibly TRBD2 for D (5 bases). This CDR3 has 15 amino acids. CDR1 and CDR2 (germline): MNHEY, SVGEGT. The V gene lost 0 bases and the J gene lost 4 bases, with 12 bases spanning the gap. The DNA of the CDR3 is TGTGCCAGCAGTTACTCGAGTAGAGGACTAGAGACCCAGTACTTC. This encodes CASSYSSRGLETQYF.

The rearrangement uses TRBV27 and TRBJ1-2; the match to TRBD1 covers 8 bases. J was trimmed by 4 bases and V by 4 bases; bases with no gene match: 5. The CDR3 consists of 14 residues. CDR1 MNHEY and CDR2 SMNVEV come from the germline V gene (reference sequence). Here the CDR3 DNA reads TGTGCCAGCAGTTCCTCGACAGGGGTCTATGGCTACACCTTC. It specifies CASSSSTGVYGYTF.

There are a few counts of this clone. This chain joins TRBV18 and TRBJ1-2, with D perhaps TRBD1 (5 bases). The V and J ends lost 2 bases and 2 bases respectively, with 18 bases between them. CDR3 length equals 17 residues. The germline V gene encodes CDR1 KGHSH and CDR2 LQKENI. CDR3 bases: TGTGCCAGCTCACCATCGTCAGGCGGGGGTACCAACTATGGCTACACCTTC. Translation: CASSPSSGGGTNYGYTF.

The chain recombines TRBV19 with TRBJ2-4; TRBD1 is a possible D gene (5 bases). V was clipped by 5 bases and J by 9 bases, with 14 bases between them. This CDR3 has 13 amino acids. Germline CDR1 and CDR2: LNHDA and SQIVND (reference sequence). The CDR3 region is CASSGEGAGIQYF. The CDR3 DNA reads TGTGCCAGTAGTGGGGAAGGGGCTGGCATTCAGTACTTC.

The gene calls are TRBV6-1 and TRBJ2-2; D gene ambiguous. V lost 0 bases, J lost 5 bases, and 7 bases lay in between. Germline V lookup: CDR1 MNHNS, CDR2 SASEGT. The CDR3 is 14 amino acids. The chain's CDR3 is CASSEAPTTGELFF. CDR3 coding DNA: TGTGCCAGCAGTGAAGCCCCGACAACCGGGGAGCTGTTTTTT.

V and J are TRBV2 and TRBJ1-5; D gene ambiguous. V was shortened by 4 bases and J by 3 bases, with 10 bases between the two germline ends. Germline-derived CDR1 and CDR2 are SNHLY and FYNNEI. The CDR3 sequence is 14 residues long. This chain's CDR3 is CASSAPGPNQPQHF. DNA of the CDR3: TGTGCCAGCAGTGCTCCGGGTCCCAATCAGCCCCAGCATTTT.

The gene calls are TRBV27 and TRBJ2-7; 10 nucleotides line up with TRBD2. The CDR3 runs to 14 residues. V lost 5 bases to trimming and J lost 5 bases; unmatched junction nucleotides: 6. The germline V gene has CDR1 MNHEY and CDR2 SMNVEV (reference sequence). The CDR3 is CASSLAGAGNEQYF. Here the CDR3 DNA reads TGTGCCAGCAGTCTAGCGGGGGCCGGGAACGAGCAGTACTTC.

V gene TRBV10-1 combines with J gene TRBJ2-5; D is possibly TRBD1 (6 bases). The length of the CDR3 is 13 residues. From germline, CDR1 is WNHNN and CDR2 SYGVQD (reference sequence). Deletions cut 5 bases from V and 2 bases from J, with 9 bases between. CDR3 sequence: CASSSGQQETQYF. CDR3 DNA sequence: TGCGCCAGCAGTTCTGGACAGCAAGAGACCCAGTACTTC.

There are a few counts of this clone. This chain uses TRBV19 with TRBJ1-4; D remains ambiguous. The CDR3 totals 15 residues. The V gene's germline CDR1 is LNHDA and CDR2 SQIVND (reference sequence). V was cut by 3 bases and J by 3 bases, with 11 bases left in between. This CDR3 reads CASSMPEGPNEKLFF. CDR3 sequence (DNA): TGTGCCAGTAGTATGCCGGAGGGTCCTAATGAAAAACTGTTTTTT.

The genes are TRBV5-6 and TRBJ1-1; a possible D gene is TRBD1 (5 bases). V was pared by 4 bases and J by 6 bases, with 10 bases between. Germline CDR1 is SGHDT and CDR2 is YYEEEE. The CDR3 consists of 12 residues. The DNA of the CDR3 is TGTGCCAGCAGCCCTGGGGCATCTGAAGCTTTCTTT. It encodes CASSPGASEAFF.